This T cell receptor beta chain was obtained from a study of blood T cell repertoires in COVID-19. In the study overall: Researchers got acute and convalescent COVID-19 samples from the United States, Italy and Spain. PBMCs, B-cell-depleted T cells, or T cells were the source of the cDNA or gDNA that made up the material.

Germline V CDR1 and CDR2: SGHRS, YFSETQ. This CDR3 comprises 15 residues. The V end was cut by 4 bases, the J end by 5 bases, with 19 bases between. Methods used by the authors: The authors estimated nucleated cell counts from reference gene primer amplification. Clones were read by immunoSEQ multiplex PCR, and TCRdb kept only the in-frame ones, dropping some. V and J calls and clone size are those listed in that table; D and trimming were worked out from the DNA. The sample holds some 200,000 clones, 80% to 90% seen once. The genes are TRBV5-1 and TRBJ2-7; D may be TRBD2 (5 bases). The sample was peripheral blood. This receptor was identified in an elderly man with acute or convalescent COVID-19. CDR3 loop: CASSPSRGGFDEQYF. CDR3 DNA sequence: TGCGCCAGCAGCCCCTCCCGGGGTGGGTTCGACGAGCAGTACTTC.